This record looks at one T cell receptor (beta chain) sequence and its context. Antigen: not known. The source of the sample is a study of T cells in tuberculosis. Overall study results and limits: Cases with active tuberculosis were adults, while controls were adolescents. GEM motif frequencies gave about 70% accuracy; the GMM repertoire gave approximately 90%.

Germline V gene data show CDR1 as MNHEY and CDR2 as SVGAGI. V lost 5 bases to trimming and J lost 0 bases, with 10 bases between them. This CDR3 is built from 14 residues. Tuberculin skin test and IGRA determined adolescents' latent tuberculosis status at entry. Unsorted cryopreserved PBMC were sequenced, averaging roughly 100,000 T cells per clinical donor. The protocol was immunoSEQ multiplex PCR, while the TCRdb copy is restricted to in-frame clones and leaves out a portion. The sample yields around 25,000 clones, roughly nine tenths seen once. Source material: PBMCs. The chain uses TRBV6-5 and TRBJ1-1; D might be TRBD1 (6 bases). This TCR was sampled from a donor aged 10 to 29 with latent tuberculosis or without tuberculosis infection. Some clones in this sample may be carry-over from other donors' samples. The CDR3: CASSEGGLNTEAFF. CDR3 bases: TGTGCCAGCAGTGAGGGGGGGCTGAACACTGAAGCTTTCTTT.